What follows are 17 T cell receptor beta chains derived from one specimen sequenced in a study of cytomegalovirus exposure and HLA in healthy donors. 60 Vbeta and 13 Jbeta primers were used in PCR. Sequenced by immunoSEQ multiplex PCR; TCRdb stores in-frame clones only, minus some. The sample yields some 140,000 clones, 75% to 90% seen once. Sequenced input: PBMCs. The receptors derive from a woman in her thirties in good health and CMV-seropositive.

Only a few counts were recorded for this clone. The genes are TRBV19 and TRBJ2-7; TRBD1 matches at 9 bases. The CDR3 covers 15 residues. The germline gives CDR1 LNHDA, CDR2 SQIVND (reference sequence). Trimming took 6 bases from V and 0 from J; bases not matched to a gene: 6. CDR3 bases: TGTGCCAGTAGGAAGGGACAGGGAGTCTCCTACGAGCAGTACTTC. It encodes CASRKGQGVSYEQYF.

This clone was picked up a small number of times. This chain uses TRBV5-1 with TRBJ2-7; 7 bases line up with TRBD2. There are 15 residues in the CDR3. Germline V gene sequence: CDR1 SGHRS, CDR2 YFSETQ. The V segment lost 3 bases and the J segment 5 bases; nucleotides outside the gene matches: 11. The CDR3 region is CASSWEGRGGDEQYF. The CDR3 DNA follows: TGCGCCAGCAGCTGGGAGGGCAGAGGAGGGGACGAGCAGTACTTC.

The J gene is TRBJ2-6, the V gene TRBV5-4, with 11 nucleotides matching TRBD1. The CDR3 extends over 15 amino acids. The V segment lost 2 bases and the J segment 13 bases; nucleotides outside the gene matches: 8. Germline V gene lookup returns CDR1 SGHNT and CDR2 YYREEE (reference sequence). CDR3 in DNA: TGTGCCAGCAGCTTCCCAGGACAGGGGGCAAGAGTCCTGACTTTC. Amino acids: CASSFPGQGARVLTF.

This clone was seen once. The chain carries TRBV19 and TRBJ2-3; D might be TRBD1 (6 bases). In germline, CDR1 is LNHDA, CDR2 SQIVND (reference sequence). The CDR3 covers 15 residues. Trimming shortened V by 6 bases and J by 6 bases, and 19 bases separated the two germline ends. The CDR3 region is CASRPDRSRIDTQYF. Written as DNA, the CDR3 is TGTGCCAGTAGACCCGACAGGTCACGGATTGATACGCAGTATTTT. Based on the CDR3 plus reference TRBV19 and TRBJ2-3, the full variable domain is DGGITQSPKYLFRKEGQNVTLSCEQNLNHDAMYWYRQDPGQGLRLIYYSQIVNDFQKGDIAEGYSVSREKKESFPLTVTSAQKNPTAFYLCASRPDRSRIDTQYFGPGTRLTVL.

The chain combines TRBV2 with TRBJ2-2; maybe TRBD2 (6 bases). In germline, CDR1 is SNHLY, CDR2 FYNNEI. Between the trimmed V and J ends, which lost 7 bases and 4 bases, there was a span of 13 bases. The CDR3 is 14 residues long. In DNA, the CDR3 is TGTGCCAGCACCTGGGACTCATCCACCGGGGAGCTGTTTTTT. Translation gives CASTWDSSTGELFF.

V is TRBV9 and J is TRBJ2-3; D is perhaps TRBD2 (6 bases). Germline lookup yields CDR1 SGDLS and CDR2 YYNGEE. V lost 7 bases and J lost 0, with 15 bases in between. This CDR3 is built from 15 residues. The CDR3 reads CASFRTGDSTDTQYF. The CDR3 DNA reads as TGTGCCAGCTTCCGTACGGGGGACAGCACAGATACGCAGTATTTT.

This chain uses TRBV7-2 with TRBJ1-2, with D unresolved. The germline gives CDR1 SGHTA, CDR2 FQGNSA. The CDR3 is made up of 12 amino acids. Deletions cut 10 bases from V and 2 bases from J, with 11 bases between. The CDR3 is CAITTGNYGYTF. The CDR3 DNA reads TGTGCCATCACGACCGGGAACTATGGCTACACCTTC.

This chain connects TRBV28 to TRBJ2-4; TRBD1 matches at 7 bases. The CDR3 loop spans 15 amino acids. The germline gives CDR1 MDHEN, CDR2 SYDVKM. J was trimmed by 4 bases and V by 3 bases; bases with no gene match: 6. This CDR3 reads CASSFPSTGKNIQYF. CDR3 bases: TGTGCCAGCAGTTTCCCCTCGACAGGGAAAAACATTCAGTACTTC.

This sequence joins TRBV10-3 and TRBJ1-1; D may be TRBD1 (5 bases). Looked up from germline, CDR1 is ENHRY and CDR2 is SYGVKD. Trimming pared 2 bases from V and 10 bases from J, leaving 14 bases between. The CDR3 loop spans 13 amino acids. CDR3 in amino acids: CAISETEGQVAFF. In DNA, the CDR3 is TGTGCCATCAGTGAGACGGAGGGGCAGGTAGCTTTCTTT.

The chain employs TRBV18 and TRBJ2-1, with 10 bases identical to TRBD2. The ends lost 4 bases at V and 8 bases at J; junction bases unmatched: 8. CDR3 length equals 15 residues. The germline gives CDR1 KGHSH, CDR2 LQKENI. The CDR3 DNA is TGTGCCAGCTCACTGAGCGGGGGGGCCTTGGATGAGCAGTTCTTC. It codes for CASSLSGGALDEQFF.

The gene calls are TRBV5-1 and TRBJ2-3; D unclear. Trimming removed 2 bases at V and 1 base at J, with 11 bases between. Looked up from germline, CDR1 is SGHRS and CDR2 is YFSETQ. There are 15 residues in the CDR3. CDR3 bases: TGCGCCAGCAGCTTCCGCGGCTCCGGCACAGATACGCAGTATTTT. Translation: CASSFRGSGTDTQYF. Full variable domain (missing parts from reference TRBV5-1 and TRBJ2-3): KAGVTQTPRYLIKTRGQQVTLSCSPISGHRSVSWYQQTPGQGLQFLFEYFSETQRNKGNFPGRFSGRQFSNSRSEMNVSTLELGDSALYLCASSFRGSGTDTQYFGPGTRLTVL.

The chain links TRBV29-1 to TRBJ2-1, with a tentative D call TRBD1 (6 bases). The V end lost 3 bases, the J end lost 0 bases, and 9 bases lay between the germline ends. This CDR3 spans 14 amino acids. CDR1 is SQVTM, CDR2 ANQGSEA, per germline. The CDR3 DNA follows: TGCAGCGTTGAGGGGGCCTACTCCTACAATGAGCAGTTCTTC. Translating it yields CSVEGAYSYNEQFF.

Worth noting for this clone: The junction and the germline gene differ at one end; a read error may be behind it. This sequence joins TRBV6-1 and TRBJ2-1, with TRBD2 identical over 13 bases. The CDR3 loop spans 13 amino acids. Germline V CDR1 and CDR2: MNHNS, SASEGT. In DNA form, the CDR3 reads TGTGCCAGCAGTGAATATGGACTAGCGGGAGAAGTCTTC. Its protein is CASSEYGLAGEVF.

Regarding this clone: The junction departs from germline at one end; a sequencing error may be responsible. The rearrangement joins TRBV7-9 to TRBJ2-7; TRBD2 aligns across 10 bases. Germline lookup yields CDR1 SEHNR and CDR2 FQNEAQ (reference sequence). The CDR3 spans 17 residues. The CDR3 loop is CSSSLGLAGVTLDEQYF. DNA for the CDR3: TGTTCCAGCAGCTTAGGGCTAGCGGGGGTAACTCTTGACGAGCAGTACTTC.

The chain recombines TRBV7-3 with TRBJ2-2; D call uncertain. Germline V gene sequence: CDR1 SGHTA, CDR2 FQGTGA. The V end lost 3 bases, the J end lost 6 bases, and 8 bases lay between the germline ends. The CDR3 is 13 amino acids. The CDR3, as DNA: TGTGCCAGCAGCTTTCGAGTAGCCGGGGAGCTGTTTTTT. This gives the protein CASSFRVAGELFF.

The V and J genes are TRBV2 and TRBJ1-4, with TRBD1 matching over 8 bases. This CDR3 is 14 amino acids long. The ends lost 8 bases at V and 4 bases at J; junction bases unmatched: 6. Germline V CDR1 and CDR2: SNHLY, FYNNEI. The CDR3 loop reads CASGGGQGNEKLFF. For the CDR3, the DNA is TGTGCCAGCGGGGGAGGACAGGGTAATGAAAAACTGTTTTTT.

Concerning this clone itself: Other DNA sequences of this sample code for an identical CDR3. V is TRBV4-1 and J is TRBJ1-1, with 8 bases identical to TRBD1. In germline, CDR1 is MGHRA, CDR2 YSYEKL. This CDR3 contains 15 residues. Trimming at V came to 3 bases and at J to 1 base, leaving 4 bases not matched to a gene. This chain's CDR3 is CASSQVDRENTEAFF. The CDR3 nucleotides read TGCGCCAGCAGCCAGGTGGACAGGGAGAACACTGAAGCTTTCTTT.